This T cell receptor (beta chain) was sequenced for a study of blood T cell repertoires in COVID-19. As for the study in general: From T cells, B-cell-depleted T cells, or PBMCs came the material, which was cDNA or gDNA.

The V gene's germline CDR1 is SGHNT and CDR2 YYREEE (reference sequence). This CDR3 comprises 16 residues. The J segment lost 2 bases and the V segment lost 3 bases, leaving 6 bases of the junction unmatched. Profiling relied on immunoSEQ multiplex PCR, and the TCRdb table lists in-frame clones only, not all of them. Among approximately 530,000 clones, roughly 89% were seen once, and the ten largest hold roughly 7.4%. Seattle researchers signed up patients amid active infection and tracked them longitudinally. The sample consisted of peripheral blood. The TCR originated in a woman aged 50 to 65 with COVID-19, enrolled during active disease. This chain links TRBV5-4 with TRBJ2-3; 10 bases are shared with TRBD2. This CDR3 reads CASSSERGGITDTQYF. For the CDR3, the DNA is TGTGCCAGCAGCTCCGAGCGGGGGGGAATCACAGATACGCAGTATTTT.